One and the same sample provided the 24 T cell receptor beta chains below, sequenced in a study of neurological immune-mediated disorders. TCRdb re-called the 5' RACE reads through MiXCR, storing one row per CDR3 protein. The sample records 64,000 or so distinct CDR3 sequences, 10% to 13% being singletons. Described time point: longitudinal time-point 1 (baseline). The sample was PBMCs. Receptors were obtained from a man in his thirties or forties in good health.

This clonotype was seen at least ten times. V gene TRBV7-2 combines with J gene TRBJ1-5; TRBD1 matches 9 bases. CDR3 length equals 13 residues. Germline CDR1 is SGHTA and CDR2 is FQGNSA. Losses at the gene ends were 5 bases for V and 6 bases for J; bases not matched to a gene: 2. For the CDR3, the DNA is TGTGCCAGCAGCGTACAGGGGGCTCAGCCCCAGCATTTT. This sequence encodes CASSVQGAQPQHF.

The sample holds many counts of this clonotype. V gene TRBV20-1 combines with J gene TRBJ2-1; D is unclear. The V end lost 1 base, the J end lost 5 bases, and 9 bases lay between the germline ends. Germline values: CDR1 DFQATT, CDR2 SNEGSKA (reference sequence). The CDR3 totals 13 residues. CDR3 in amino acids: CSARVPWDNEQFF. The CDR3 nucleotides read TGCAGTGCTAGAGTTCCTTGGGACAATGAGCAGTTCTTC.

This clonotype showed up many times. The rearrangement links TRBV28 to TRBJ2-1; TRBD2 aligns across 10 bases. Germline CDR1 reads MDHEN; CDR2 reads SYDVKM. The V gene end was trimmed by 1 base and the J gene end by 4 bases; junction bases not matched to a gene: 4. CDR3 size: 16 residues. CDR3 loop: CASSLLASGSYNEQFF. CDR3 coding DNA: TGTGCCAGCAGTTTATTGGCTAGCGGGAGTTACAATGAGCAGTTCTTC.

In this sample, this clonotype turned up many times. The rearrangement uses TRBV20-1 and TRBJ2-7; D gene unclear. Germline V lookup: CDR1 DFQATT, CDR2 SNEGSKA (reference sequence). The CDR3 contains 14 residues. Deletions cut 0 bases from V and 2 bases from J, with 11 bases between. CDR3: CSARDYSQTYEQYF. The CDR3 coding sequence is TGCAGTGCTAGAGATTACAGCCAGACCTACGAGCAGTACTTC.

This chain links TRBV28 with TRBJ2-1; D is possibly TRBD1 or TRBD2 (6 bases each). Germline CDR1 MDHEN, CDR2 SYDVKM. This CDR3 comprises 15 residues. V was pared by 5 bases and J by 4 bases, with 15 bases between. The CDR3 sequence: CASSTPRGGYNEQFF. DNA of the CDR3: TGTGCCAGCAGTACCCCACGAGGGGGGTACAATGAGCAGTTCTTC.

This clonotype appeared many times. DNA for the CDR3: TGCAGCGTTAATAAGGGAACCAAAGCAAAGAACACTGAAGCTTTCTTT. Translation gives CSVNKGTKAKNTEAFF. The V gene is TRBV29-1, the J gene TRBJ1-1; D is ambiguous. Germline assignment: CDR1 SQVTM and CDR2 ANQGSEA. V shed 5 bases and J shed 1 base, with 20 bases lying between them. This CDR3 contains 16 residues.

This clonotype was counted ten times or more. The chain recombines TRBV5-6 with TRBJ1-1; D may be TRBD1 (5 bases). The V gene's germline CDR1 is SGHDT and CDR2 YYEEEE. The CDR3 sequence is 12 residues long. V was cut by 3 bases and J by 9 bases, with 12 bases left in between. The CDR3 loop is CASSSQGYQAFF. The CDR3 DNA reads TGTGCCAGCAGCTCCCAGGGATACCAAGCTTTCTTT.

There are many counts of this clonotype. The chain recombines TRBV5-1 with TRBJ2-7; D is undetermined. The CDR3 loop spans 16 amino acids. V shed 0 bases and J shed 1 base, with 14 bases lying between them. CDR1 is SGHRS, CDR2 YFSETQ, per germline. CDR3 protein: CASSLAGSVTSYEQYF. The CDR3 nucleotides are TGCGCCAGCAGCTTGGCAGGCTCAGTGACATCCTACGAGCAGTACTTC.

This clonotype showed up many times. The chain has TRBV2 and TRBJ2-3; D call uncertain. The CDR3 totals 13 residues. The V end was cut by 4 bases, the J end by 7 bases, with 12 bases between. CDR1 SNHLY and CDR2 FYNNEI come from the germline V gene. This CDR3 reads CASSVNHRNTQYF. CDR3 sequence (DNA): TGTGCCAGCAGTGTCAACCACAGAAATACGCAGTATTTT. The full variable domain, in which reference TRBV2 and TRBJ2-3 provide the parts outside the CDR3, is EPEVTQTPSHQVTQMGQEVILRCVPISNHLYFYWYRQILGQKVEFLVSFYNNEISEKSEIFDDQFSVERPDGSNFTLKIRSTKLEDSAMYFCASSVNHRNTQYFGPGTRLTVL.

This clonotype was observed at least ten times. The gene calls are TRBV6-2 or TRBV6-3 and TRBJ2-7; weak D call: TRBD2 (6 bases). Germline values: CDR1 MNHEY, CDR2 SVGEGT. CDR3 length: 15 residues. V lost 0 bases and J 3 bases, leaving 12 bases between the germline ends. The CDR3 loop reads CASSYSKWGDYEQYF. The CDR3 coding sequence is TGTGCCAGCAGTTACTCAAAGTGGGGGGACTACGAGCAGTACTTC.

This clonotype was counted a few times. The V gene is TRBV15, the J gene TRBJ2-3; 14 bases align to TRBD2. This CDR3 spans 16 amino acids. CDR1 and CDR2 from the germline V gene are LNHNV and YYDKDF (reference sequence). V dropped 5 bases and J dropped 3; count of bases not matched to a gene: 4. CDR3 in DNA: TGTGCCACCAGCCCGCGGACTAGCGGGAGGACAGATACGCAGTATTTT. Protein product: CATSPRTSGRTDTQYF.

The table lists this clonotype with many counts. The chain couples TRBV11-2 to TRBJ2-7; D not certain. Trimming shortened V by 5 bases and J by 3 bases, and 14 bases separated the two germline ends. Germline CDR1 reads SGHAT; CDR2 reads FQNNGV. The CDR3 is 14 residues long. The chain's CDR3 is CASSPQISGYEQYF. CDR3 in DNA: TGTGCCAGCAGCCCACAGATATCCGGCTACGAGCAGTACTTC.

This clonotype was observed many times. V and J are TRBV10-3 and TRBJ2-5; 11 bases align to TRBD1. Per germline, CDR1 ENHRY and CDR2 SYGVKD. With 5 bases clipped from V and 2 bases from J, the junction kept 4 bases outside the gene matches. The CDR3 has 15 amino acids. CDR3 amino acids: CAISFRDRGQETQYF. In DNA, the CDR3 is TGTGCCATCAGTTTCCGGGACAGGGGGCAAGAGACCCAGTACTTC.

This clonotype was recorded at least ten times. In DNA form, the CDR3 reads TGTGCCAGCAGCGATGGCGGGACAGATACGCAGTATTTT. It yields the protein CASSDGGTDTQYF. V and J are TRBV6-1 and TRBJ2-3, with D possibly TRBD2 on 5 matching bases. Trimming left V 6 bases short and J 3 bases short, with 10 bases between. The CDR3 sequence is 13 residues long. Germline assignment: CDR1 MNHNS and CDR2 SASEGT.

The table lists this clonotype with many counts. The chain is built from TRBV28 and TRBJ2-5; D may be TRBD1 (6 bases). Per germline, CDR1 MDHEN and CDR2 SYDVKM. The CDR3 spans 15 residues. The V end lost 4 bases, the J end lost 4 bases, and 16 bases lay between the germline ends. The chain's CDR3 is CASSSTSQGRETQYF. CDR3 DNA: TGTGCCAGCAGTTCAACGTCGCAGGGGCGAGAGACCCAGTACTTC.

This clonotype was picked up many times. The chain recombines TRBV7-6 with TRBJ2-3; the D gene is possibly TRBD1 (5 bases). Germline V lookup: CDR1 SGHVS, CDR2 FNYEAQ. V was trimmed by 0 bases and J by 2 bases, leaving 6 bases between them. The CDR3 totals 14 residues. CDR3 amino acids: CASSLAGPTDTQYF. CDR3 DNA: TGTGCCAGCAGCTTAGCGGGGCCCACAGATACGCAGTATTTT.

At least ten counts were recorded for this clonotype. The V and J genes are TRBV7-2 and TRBJ2-5; TRBD1 matches 9 bases. This CDR3 spans 14 amino acids. The germline gives CDR1 SGHTA, CDR2 FQGNSA. V lost 5 bases to trimming and J lost 2 bases; unmatched junction nucleotides: 3. The CDR3 DNA follows: TGTGCCAGCAGCGGGGACAGGGTACAAGAGACCCAGTACTTC. Translated: CASSGDRVQETQYF.

V gene TRBV12-3 or TRBV12-4 combines with J gene TRBJ1-1; TRBD1 might be the D (6 bases). The CDR3 covers 14 residues. The ends were cut back, 6 bases at V and 4 bases at J, with 15 bases in the middle. The CDR3 region is CASRGTGLGTEAFF. As DNA, the CDR3 is TGTGCCAGCAGGGGAACAGGGTTGGGCACTGAAGCTTTCTTT.

This clonotype came up a few times. The CDR3 DNA follows: TGTGCCAGCAACCAGGGATTGGGCACCGGGGAGCTGTTTTTT. Encoded protein: CASNQGLGTGELFF. The chain couples TRBV7-8 to TRBJ2-2; D is possibly TRBD1 (5 bases). Germline values: CDR1 SGHVS, CDR2 FQNEAQ. CDR3 length equals 14 residues. The V and J ends lost 7 bases and 4 bases respectively, with 13 bases between them.

The sample holds many counts of this clonotype. The CDR3 DNA sequence: TGCAGTGCTAGATTTCCGGGAAACCTCCAAGAGACCCAGTACTTC. It specifies CSARFPGNLQETQYF. The gene calls are TRBV20-1 and TRBJ2-5, with D perhaps TRBD2 (5 bases). The CDR3 length is 15 residues. The V gene lost 2 bases and the J gene lost 1 base, with 14 bases spanning the gap. Germline V gene sequence: CDR1 DFQATT, CDR2 SNEGSKA (reference sequence).

This clonotype came up many times. The genes are TRBV20-1 and TRBJ1-5; D gene unclear. Deletions cut 0 bases from V and 5 bases from J, with 8 bases between. The CDR3 totals 13 residues. Germline values: CDR1 DFQATT, CDR2 SNEGSKA (reference sequence). The CDR3 region has the DNA TGCAGTGCTAGAGATTTGCGGGATCAGCCCCAGCATTTT. Its translation is CSARDLRDQPQHF.

This clonotype was counted many times. The chain combines TRBV28 with TRBJ2-3; D remains ambiguous. Deletions cut 6 bases from V and 4 bases from J, with 17 bases between. CDR1 is MDHEN, CDR2 SYDVKM, per germline. The CDR3 runs 15 residues. CDR3 loop: CASRPITRYADTQYF. The CDR3 nucleotides are TGTGCCAGCAGGCCGATAACCCGTTATGCAGATACGCAGTATTTT.

This clonotype counts as medium-sized. CDR3 sequence reads: CSARSDEQFF. CDR3 sequence (DNA): TGCAGTGCTAGATCCGATGAGCAGTTCTTC. The chain couples TRBV20-1 to TRBJ2-1; D is unclear. Trimming removed 2 bases at V and 8 bases at J, with 4 bases between. Germline V gene sequence: CDR1 DFQATT, CDR2 SNEGSKA (reference sequence). There are 10 residues in the CDR3.

This clonotype has ten or more counts. This sequence joins TRBV20-1 and TRBJ2-1, with a weak D call TRBD2 (5 bases). The CDR3 is 13 residues long. V lost 0 bases and J 7 bases, leaving 10 bases between the germline ends. Germline assignment: CDR1 DFQATT and CDR2 SNEGSKA (reference sequence). Here the CDR3 reads CSARDLAGNEQFF. CDR3 in DNA: TGCAGTGCTAGAGATCTCGCGGGTAATGAGCAGTTCTTC.